This T cell receptor beta chain was obtained from a study of blood T cell repertoires in COVID-19. Method: immunoSEQ multiplex PCR; TCRdb's copy keeps in-frame clones and lacks some. The data show roughly 160,000 clones, with over 70% seen just once and about 19% held by the top ten. CDR3 size: 13 residues. Germline-derived CDR1 and CDR2 are SGHNT and YYREEE (reference sequence). V gave up 3 bases and J gave up 2 bases, with 9 bases separating them. The chain couples TRBV5-4 to TRBJ2-7; the D gene is possibly TRBD1 (5 bases). The sample comprised peripheral blood. This receptor was obtained from a woman aged 70-85 years who had recovered from COVID-19. The CDR3 nucleotides are TGTGCCAGCAGCTCCGACAGAGCCTACGAGCAGTACTTC. This codes for CASSSDRAYEQYF.